These 17 T cell receptor beta chains originate from one sample sequenced in a study of blood T cell repertoires in COVID-19. The table came from immunoSEQ multiplex PCR; TCRdb's copy has only in-frame clones and leaves some out. Here the sample spans under 55,000 clones, under 95% being singletons. Sequenced: peripheral blood. All receptors derive from a human donor in a cohort sampled during active COVID-19.

This clone was seen only once. V and J are TRBV24-1 and TRBJ1-4, with 9 nucleotides matching TRBD1. The CDR3 is 15 amino acids. CDR1 and CDR2 (germline): KGHDR, SFDVKD. V lost 4 bases and J lost 8; bases outside the gene matches: 7. CDR3 bases: TGTGCCACCAGTGAGGTACAGGGGGCTAGCGAAAAACTGTTTTTT. Translating gives CATSEVQGASEKLFF.

CDR3 DNA sequence: TGTGCCAGCTCACCCCAGGGAGGGCTTTGGTATGGCTACACCTTC. It encodes CASSPQGGLWYGYTF. The V and J genes are TRBV18 and TRBJ1-2; possibly TRBD1 for D (5 bases). Trimming pared 3 bases from V and 5 bases from J, leaving 16 bases between. This CDR3 is 15 amino acids long. Germline CDR1 reads KGHSH; CDR2 reads LQKENI.

V and J are TRBV29-1 and TRBJ1-2; D might be TRBD1 (6 bases). With 3 bases removed from V and 6 bases from J, the gap between germline ends came to 14 bases. Germline loops: CDR1 SQVTM, CDR2 ANQGSEA. This CDR3 contains 13 residues. CDR3 coding DNA: TGCAGCGTTGAGGACAGCGATATAGATGGCTACACCTTC. Translated: CSVEDSDIDGYTF.

Only a few counts were recorded for this clone. This rearrangement joins TRBV14 to TRBJ1-1, with D unclear. The V and J ends lost 3 bases and 7 bases respectively, with 15 bases between them. CDR3 length equals 14 residues. Germline V gene data show CDR1 as SGHDN and CDR2 as FVKESK. The CDR3 region has the DNA TGTGCCAGCAGCCACAGCGGGGTAATCATTGAAGCTTTCTTT. This sequence encodes CASSHSGVIIEAFF. Based on the CDR3 plus reference TRBV14 and TRBJ1-1, the full variable domain is EAGVTQFPSHSVIEKGQTVTLRCDPISGHDNLYWYRRVMGKEIKFLLHFVKESKQDESGMPNNRFLAERTGGTYSTLKVQPAELEDSGVYFCASSHSGVIIEAFFGQGTRLTVV.

This chain uses TRBV6-6 with TRBJ2-6, with 10 bases matching TRBD1. This CDR3 is built from 17 residues. J gave up 0 bases and V 6 bases, and 5 bases lay outside the gene matches. Germline V gene lookup returns CDR1 MNHNY and CDR2 SVGAGI (reference sequence). CDR3 sequence reads: CASRRQGATSGANVLTF. The CDR3 DNA sequence: TGTGCCAGCAGACGACAGGGGGCGACCTCTGGGGCCAACGTCCTGACTTTC.

This clone was counted only a few times. This sequence joins TRBV6-5 and TRBJ2-3, with TRBD2 as a possible D gene (5 bases). The V end lost 6 bases, the J end lost 6 bases, and 13 bases lay between the germline ends. The CDR3 length is 13 residues. Looked up from germline, CDR1 is MNHEY and CDR2 is SVGAGI. The chain's CDR3 is CASRRIGVDTQYF. CDR3 sequence (DNA): TGTGCCAGCAGACGTATCGGGGTTGATACGCAGTATTTT.

This chain links TRBV27 with TRBJ2-1; the match to TRBD1 covers 7 bases. The length of the CDR3 is 17 residues. CDR1 and CDR2 (germline): MNHEY, SMNVEV (reference sequence). V lost 5 bases and J lost 1; bases outside the gene matches: 11. DNA for the CDR3: TGTGCCAGCAGTGCCAAAGCGACAGGGCGATCCTACAATGAGCAGTTCTTC. As protein: CASSAKATGRSYNEQFF.

The chain joins TRBV5-6 to TRBJ2-7, with a tentative D call TRBD2 (5 bases). CDR3 length equals 14 residues. Trimming stripped 3 bases from V and 5 bases from J, with 15 bases between. Germline V lookup: CDR1 SGHDT, CDR2 YYEEEE. The CDR3 here is CASSSLAAVHEQYV. CDR3 in DNA: TGTGCCAGCAGCTCCCTAGCAGCGGTCCACGAGCAGTACGTC.

The V call is TRBV20-1, the J call TRBJ2-5; 11 bases are shared with TRBD2. Germline V gene sequence: CDR1 DFQATT, CDR2 SNEGSKA (reference sequence). This CDR3 comprises 11 residues. For the CDR3, the DNA is TGCAGCGGACTAGCGGGAGAGACCCAGTACTTC. Translation: CSGLAGETQYF.

The chain is built from TRBV28 and TRBJ1-6; 7 bases map to TRBD1. The germline gives CDR1 MDHEN, CDR2 SYDVKM. CDR3 length: 17 amino acids. V was pared by 5 bases and J by 2 bases, with 9 bases of the junction left unmatched. The CDR3, as DNA: TGTGCCAGCAGTATGTATGGCACAGGGGCCTATAATTCACCCCTCCACTTT. As protein: CASSMYGTGAYNSPLHF.

The genes are TRBV2 and TRBJ1-6; D perhaps matches TRBD1 (5 bases). V shed 2 bases and J shed 4 bases, with 9 bases lying between them. CDR1 is SNHLY, CDR2 FYNNEI, per germline. CDR3 length: 15 amino acids. The CDR3 DNA follows: TGTGCCAGCAGTGAACAGGGCGGATATAATTCACCCCTCCACTTT. It codes for CASSEQGGYNSPLHF.

The rearrangement uses TRBV11-3 and TRBJ1-1, with D possibly matching TRBD1 (5 bases). V was shortened by 0 bases and J by 11 bases, with 16 bases between the two germline ends. Germline CDR1 SGHNT, CDR2 YENEEA. CDR3 length: 14 amino acids. For the CDR3, the DNA is TGTGCCAGCAGCTTAGATGGCAGGGCCGTGCGGGCTTTCTTT. Amino acids: CASSLDGRAVRAFF.

The V call is TRBV12-3 or TRBV12-4, the J call TRBJ1-1; D remains ambiguous. This CDR3 spans 12 amino acids. The V gene lost 2 bases and the J gene lost 6 bases, with 7 bases spanning the gap. CDR3: CASSLLAAEAFF. Here the CDR3 DNA reads TGTGCCAGCAGTTTATTAGCTGCTGAAGCTTTCTTT.

The V gene is TRBV2, the J gene TRBJ2-3, with TRBD2 matching over 7 bases. The CDR3 is 13 residues long. The V gene's germline CDR1 is SNHLY and CDR2 FYNNEI. The J segment lost 2 bases and the V segment lost 6 bases, leaving 2 bases of the junction unmatched. The CDR3 loop is CASRGLVTDTQYF. The DNA of the CDR3 is TGTGCCAGCAGAGGACTAGTCACAGATACGCAGTATTTT. The entire variable domain, with the rest obtained from reference TRBV2 and TRBJ2-3, is as follows: EPEVTQTPSHQVTQMGQEVILRCVPISNHLYFYWYRQILGQKVEFLVSFYNNEISEKSEIFDDQFSVERPDGSNFTLKIRSTKLEDSAMYFCASRGLVTDTQYFGPGTRLTVL.

The chain carries TRBV30 and TRBJ1-1, with 8 bases fitting TRBD1. CDR1 and CDR2 from the germline V gene are GTSNPN and SVGIG (reference sequence). After removal of 0 bases from V and 5 bases from J, the junction contained 2 bases not matched to a gene. The CDR3 is made up of 13 amino acids. The CDR3 reads CAWSVRTGTEAFF. CDR3 coding DNA: TGTGCCTGGAGTGTACGGACAGGGACTGAAGCTTTCTTT.

The rearrangement links TRBV12-3 or TRBV12-4 to TRBJ2-3, with unresolved D. The V gene lost 5 bases and the J gene lost 0 bases, with 6 bases spanning the gap. The CDR3 has 13 amino acids. CDR3 residues: CASSPLSTDTQYF. DNA for the CDR3: TGTGCCAGCAGTCCACTCAGCACAGATACGCAGTATTTT.

V usage is TRBV25-1 and J usage is TRBJ2-5; 8 bases align to TRBD2. The germline V gene has CDR1 MGHDK and CDR2 SYGVNS. The CDR3 runs 16 residues. V trimming: 2 bases; J trimming: 3 bases; junction bases outside the gene matches: 8. The CDR3 DNA reads TGTGCCAGCAGTGAAGGGAGACTAGCGTCGGAAGAGACCCAGTACTTC. It yields the protein CASSEGRLASEETQYF.